The entry below gives a single TCR beta chain sequence along with its context. Its antigen is as yet unknown. V dropped 4 bases and J dropped 13 bases, with 23 bases sitting between them. Per germline, CDR1 PRHDT and CDR2 FYEKMQ (reference sequence). The CDR3 extends over 15 amino acids. The source of the sample is a study of Ad26.COV2.S vaccination and SARS-CoV-2 variants. Study-level findings and limits: People given the vaccine had a wider spike-specific TCR breadth than placebo recipients did. Reportedly, after vaccination the spike-specific CD8+ and CD4+ T cell responses displayed substantial breadth.

Treatment noted: 19 received Ad26.COV2.S at low or high dose, single or two shots; 5 received placebo; per-sample allocation not given. The samples were gathered on day 63 after the first injection of vaccine or placebo. An Ad26 vector carrying the Wuhan-strain SARS-CoV-2 spike served as the vaccine. Clones were read by immunoSEQ multiplex PCR, and TCRdb kept only the in-frame ones, dropping some. The sample lists over 400,000 clones, around 92% occurring once. The TCR comes from a person between 18 and 59 years old who received the Ad26.COV2.S COVID-19 vaccine or a placebo. This chain joins TRBV13 and TRBJ1-3; D is unclear. The sample consisted of peripheral blood, taken in a trial of Ad26.COV2.S vaccine versus placebo. The CDR3 here is CASSSAPGLKSPIYF. CDR3 bases: TGTGCCAGCAGCTCCGCCCCTGGACTAAAGTCTCCAATATATTTT.